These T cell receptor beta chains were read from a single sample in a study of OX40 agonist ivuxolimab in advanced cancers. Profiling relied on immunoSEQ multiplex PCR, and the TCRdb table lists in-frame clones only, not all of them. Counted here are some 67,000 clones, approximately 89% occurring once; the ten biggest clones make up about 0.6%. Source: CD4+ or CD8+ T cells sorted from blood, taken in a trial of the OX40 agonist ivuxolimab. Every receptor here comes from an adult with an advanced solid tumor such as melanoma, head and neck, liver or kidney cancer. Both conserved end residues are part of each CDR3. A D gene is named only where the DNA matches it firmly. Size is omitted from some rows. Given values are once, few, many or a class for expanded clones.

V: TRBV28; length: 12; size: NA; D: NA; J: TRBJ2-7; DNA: TGTGCCAGCCTTAGGGGAACCTACGAGCAGTACTTC; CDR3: CASLRGTYEQYF
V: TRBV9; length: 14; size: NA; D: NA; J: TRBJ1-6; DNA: TGTGCCAGCAGCCTAACAGTCTATAATTCACCCCTCCACTTT; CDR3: CASSLTVYNSPLHF
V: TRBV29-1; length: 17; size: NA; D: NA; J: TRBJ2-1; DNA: TGCAGCGTTGATATCTGGGGGCGCGGGATTTTGGGAAATGAGCAGTTCTTC; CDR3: CSVDIWGRGILGNEQFF
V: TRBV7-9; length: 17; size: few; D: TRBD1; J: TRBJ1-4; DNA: TGTGCCAGCAGCTTAGGACAGGGGAGAGCAACTAATGAAAAACTGTTTTTT; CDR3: CASSLGQGRATNEKLFF
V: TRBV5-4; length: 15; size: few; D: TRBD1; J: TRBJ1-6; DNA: TGTGCCAGCAGCTTAGAGGACAGGGGTGTATCACCCCTCCACTTT; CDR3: CASSLEDRGVSPLHF
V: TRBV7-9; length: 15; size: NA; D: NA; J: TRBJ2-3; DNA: TGTGCCAGCAGCTTACAGGGCCAAAGGGCAGATACGCAGTATTTT; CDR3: CASSLQGQRADTQYF
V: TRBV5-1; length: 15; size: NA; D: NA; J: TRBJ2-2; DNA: TGCGCCAGCTCCTCTGGTAGGGGGAACACCGGGGAGCTGTTTTTT; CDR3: CASSSGRGNTGELFF
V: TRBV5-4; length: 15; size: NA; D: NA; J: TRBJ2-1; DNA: TGTGCCAGCAGCTCCGGGGGAGAAATATACAATGAGCAGTTCTTC; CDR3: CASSSGGEIYNEQFF
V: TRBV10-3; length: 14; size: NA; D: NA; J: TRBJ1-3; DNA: TGTGCCATCACCGCAGGGAAGGGTGGAAACACCATATATTTT; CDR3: CAITAGKGGNTIYF
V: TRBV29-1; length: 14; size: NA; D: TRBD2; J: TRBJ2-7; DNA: TGCAGCGTTGAAGTAGCGGGGAGCTCCTACGAGCAGTACTTC; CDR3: CSVEVAGSSYEQYF
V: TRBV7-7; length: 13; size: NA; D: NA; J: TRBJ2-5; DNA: TGTGCCAGCAGCCTCGGACTGGGAGAGACCCAGTACTTC; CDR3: CASSLGLGETQYF
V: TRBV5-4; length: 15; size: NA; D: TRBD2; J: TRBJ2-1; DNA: TGTGCCAGCAGCTCAACTAGCGGGGACTACAATGAGCAGTTCTTC; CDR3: CASSSTSGDYNEQFF
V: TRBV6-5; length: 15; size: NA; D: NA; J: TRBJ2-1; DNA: TGTGCCAGCAGAGACACAGGTCGGTCCTACAATGAGCAGTTCTTC; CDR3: CASRDTGRSYNEQFF
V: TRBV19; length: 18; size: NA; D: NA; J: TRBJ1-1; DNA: TGTGCCAGTAGTATATTTAGTACAGTATCTAGCCCGAACACTGAAGCTTTCTTT; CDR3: CASSIFSTVSSPNTEAFF
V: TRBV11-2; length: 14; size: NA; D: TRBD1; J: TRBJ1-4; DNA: TGTGCCAGCAGAACAGGGGGGAAGAATGAAAAACTGTTTTTT; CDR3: CASRTGGKNEKLFF
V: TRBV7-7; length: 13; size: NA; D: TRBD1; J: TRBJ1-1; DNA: TGTGCTAGCAGCTTGGACAGGGGGACTGAAGCTTTCTTT; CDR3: CASSLDRGTEAFF
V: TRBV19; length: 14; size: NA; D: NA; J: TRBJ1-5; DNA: TGTGCCAGTGGGAGAAGAGAAACGCGGCAGCCCCAGCATTTT; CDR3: CASGRRETRQPQHF
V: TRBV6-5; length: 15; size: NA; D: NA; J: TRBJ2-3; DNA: TGTGCCAGCAGGAAGAGAGGGGACCGGGAGATTTTACAGTATTTT; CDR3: CASRKRGDREILQYF
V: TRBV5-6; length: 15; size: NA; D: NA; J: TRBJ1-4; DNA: TGTGCCAGCAGCCCCCGGACCTCCCTAAGAGAAAAACTGTTTTTT; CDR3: CASSPRTSLREKLFF
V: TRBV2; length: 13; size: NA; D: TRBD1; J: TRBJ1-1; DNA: TGTGCCAGCAGTACCGACAGGGCCACTGAAGCTTTCTTT; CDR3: CASSTDRATEAFF
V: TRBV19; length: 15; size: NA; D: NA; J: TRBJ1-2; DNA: TGTGCCAGTAGTATCGGGACTGGTCCCCTCTATGGCTACACCTTC; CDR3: CASSIGTGPLYGYTF
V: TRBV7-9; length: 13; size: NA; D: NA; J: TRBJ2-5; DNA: TGTGCCAGCAGCCCGTTCGGGACGGAGACCCAGTACTTC; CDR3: CASSPFGTETQYF
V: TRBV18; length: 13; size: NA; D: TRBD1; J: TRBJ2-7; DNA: TGTGCCAGCTCGCAGGGACAGACCTACGAGCAGTACTTC; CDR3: CASSQGQTYEQYF
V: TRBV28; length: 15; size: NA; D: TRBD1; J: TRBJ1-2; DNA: TGTGCCAGCAGTTTAGGGACCACAGGGGAAGGCGGCTACACCTTC; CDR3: CASSLGTTGEGGYTF
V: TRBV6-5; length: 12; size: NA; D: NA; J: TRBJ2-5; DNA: TGTGCCAGCAGCGGGATAGGTGGGACCCAGTACTTC; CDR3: CASSGIGGTQYF
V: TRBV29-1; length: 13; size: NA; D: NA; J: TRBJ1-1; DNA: TGCAGCGTTTCTACGTGGGGGGCTGGCGAAGCTTTCTTT; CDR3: CSVSTWGAGEAFF